This TCR beta chain appears in the sequencing data of a study of radiation and T cells in renal cell carcinoma (dated by TCRdb to 2020 to 2022). Turning to the overall study: The samples were drawn from a clinical trial, where primary renal cell carcinomas were treated with 15 Gy of stereotactic body radiation therapy and then removed by nephrectomy 4 weeks afterward. In total, roughly 53 samples underwent TCR beta sequencing: about 26 tumors plus 27 peripheral blood samples. Across all 53 samples, several million unique CDR3 nucleotide sequences encoding about 2.4 million unique CDR3 amino acid sequences were identified.

The germline V end is reduced by 3 bases and the J end by 3 bases; junction bases left unmatched: 6. As encoded in the germline V gene, CDR1 is LGHNA while CDR2 is YSLEER. Including the terminal cysteine and phenylalanine, the CDR3 comprises 16 residues. Here the CDR3 DNA is all that survives: 48 bases in frame from base 1. Beyond this particular receptor, the publication reports: In blood, the top tumor clonotypes increased from baseline to 2 weeks after radiation and then shrank by 4 weeks, which suggests a temporary expansion of tumor-resident clones. Because pretreatment tumor biopsies were not available, the study could not determine whether clonotypes were already present within the tumor at baseline. Because the trial had a single-armed design, the trial could not examine how radiation dose or scheduling affected the TCR repertoire. Changes in the blood repertoire were not tracked past 4 weeks after treatment.

With respect to this clone: The antigen it binds to is not known. No qualities accompany the bases; no much larger clone lies one base away.

The time point tag for this specimen amounts to: blood 2 weeks post-SBRT. In the paper's terms, the treatment or condition label means: 15 Gy SBRT to primary tumor, nephrectomy 4 weeks later. To follow tumor-enriched clonotypes, serial peripheral blood was collected from radiation-treated patients at baseline and at 2 weeks and 4 weeks after SBRT. Every patient had renal cell carcinoma of clear cell pathology. The QIAamp DNA Blood Mini Kit (Qiagen) was used to prepare genomic DNA for TCR sequencing. The analyses included only samples that passed all quality control checks. TCR beta libraries were generated from genomic DNA with the immunoSEQ kit, following the manufacturer's recommendations. To prepare libraries, a first multiplex PCR with proprietary primers was run, followed by a second PCR that added unique barcodes, and a bead cleanup was done after each round. A kit-provided positive control reaction and a negative control reaction were included in every sample batch. The final libraries were assessed on an Agilent 4200 TapeStation D1000 ScreenTape, pooled by volume, and quantified by qPCR. Sequencing was performed on an Illumina NextSeq500 with a MidOutput 150-cycle cartridge, and 156 Read1 and 15 Index1 cycles were run with kit custom primers. The pooled library was loaded at roughly 0.94 pM with an approximately 22% PhiX control spike-in. The paper's data handling went like this. Vendor-processed data were analyzed in R, with a clonotype defined as all T cells sharing the same CDR3 nucleotide sequence. For clone abundance analyses, frequencies were normalized to the 10,000 most abundant clones per sample. Public T cell clones, averaging fewer than five per sample, were removed before analysis. An abundance difference of at least 32-fold between compartments was the criterion for calling clonotypes tumor-enriched or baseline blood-enriched. A beta-binomial differential abundance model was used to identify clonotypes that expanded or contracted between blood time points. Tumor-blood repertoire similarity was measured with the Baroni-Urbani and Buser coefficient, and group comparisons used two-tailed Wilcoxon tests in R. TCRdb carries this immuneACCESS record with in-frame sequences only. Its versions omit some clonotypes, under half of them owing to an unresolved V gene in the studies checked, with the rest unexplained. V and J calls plus clone size are reproduced from that table; the DNA served to infer D and trimming. The sample yields around 75,000 clones; about 80% were counted once. The ten largest clones add up to approximately 5% of the sample.

The receptor comes from a man aged 60 to 69 with renal cell carcinoma. The sequenced sample was blood, obtained from a patient whose treatment included radiotherapy and nephrectomy. Here the chain combines TRBV4-3 and TRBJ2-5; 11 middle bases align to TRBD2. Here is the DNA: TGCGCCAGCAGCCAGAATCCGGGACTAGCGGAAGAGACCCAGTACTTC. Translation gives CASSQNPGLAEETQYF.